The next 6 T cell receptor beta chains were all read from a single sample in a study of blood T cell repertoires in COVID-19. Clones were read by immunoSEQ multiplex PCR, and TCRdb kept only the in-frame ones, dropping some. The table lists 250,000 to 300,000 clones, approximately 89% of them singletons. The sample comprised peripheral blood. These receptors were taken from a woman in her sixties or seventies with acute or convalescent COVID-19.

In nucleotides, the CDR3 is TGTGCCACTTTAGGGGAGGGACACTACAATGAGCAGTTCTTC. Amino acid sequence: CATLGEGHYNEQFF. V usage is TRBV19 and J usage is TRBJ2-1, with D maybe TRBD2 (7 bases). Germline V gene sequence: CDR1 LNHDA, CDR2 SQIVND (reference sequence). V was trimmed by 10 bases and J by 3 bases, leaving 16 bases between them. CDR3 length equals 14 residues.

The chain is built from TRBV29-1 and TRBJ2-5; TRBD1 might be the D (6 bases). Germline values: CDR1 SQVTM, CDR2 ANQGSEA. V was trimmed by 1 base and J by 4 bases, leaving 13 bases between them. This CDR3 has 14 amino acids. The CDR3 DNA follows: TGCAGCGTTGAAGCCAGGGGAGTGAGAGAGACCCAGTACTTC. Amino acid sequence: CSVEARGVRETQYF.

The chain recombines TRBV18 with TRBJ1-6, with 8 bases matching TRBD1. Germline trimming cut 1 base from V and 5 bases from J; bases unmatched to any gene: 7. The CDR3 covers 17 residues. CDR1 and CDR2 from the germline V gene are KGHSH and LQKENI. In DNA, the CDR3 is TGTGCCAGCTCACCACGCGGCCAGGGGGCGAATAATTCACCCCTCCACTTT. Its protein product is CASSPRGQGANNSPLHF.

The CDR3: CASNPGFGTEAFF. CDR3 nucleotides: TGTGCCAGTAATCCAGGGTTTGGGACTGAAGCTTTCTTT. The chain employs TRBV19 and TRBJ1-1; D is possibly TRBD1 (5 bases). The CDR3 contains 13 residues. Trimming left V 7 bases short and J 5 bases short, with 14 bases between. Germline CDR1 and CDR2: LNHDA and SQIVND (reference sequence). Full variable domain (outside the CDR3, taken from reference TRBV19 and TRBJ1-1): DGGITQSPKYLFRKEGQNVTLSCEQNLNHDAMYWYRQDPGQGLRLIYYSQIVNDFQKGDIAEGYSVSREKKESFPLTVTSAQKNPTAFYLCASNPGFGTEAFFGQGTRLTVV.

The V and J genes are TRBV4-2 and TRBJ2-1; TRBD2 agrees at 10 bases. The CDR3 totals 17 residues. Germline values: CDR1 LGHNA, CDR2 YNFKEQ. V was clipped by 4 bases and J by 1 base; unmatched bases: 7. The CDR3 protein is CASSPANSGRSYNEQFF. In DNA form, the CDR3 reads TGTGCCAGCAGCCCGGCGAATAGCGGGAGGTCCTACAATGAGCAGTTCTTC.

V usage is TRBV9 and J usage is TRBJ1-3; TRBD1 matches at 10 bases. Germline V CDR1 and CDR2: SGDLS, YYNGEE. This CDR3 has 17 amino acids. The V gene end was trimmed by 4 bases and the J gene end by 0 bases; junction bases not matched to a gene: 7. The CDR3 region has the DNA TGTGCCAGCAGCCACAGGACAGGGGGATACTCTGGAAACACCATATATTTT. Protein sequence: CASSHRTGGYSGNTIYF.